The clone carrying this TCR beta chain occurred a few times. The antigen is not known. The data were obtained in a study of tumor-infiltrating lymphocytes in localized non-small cell lung cancer. At the level of the study: Several tumor histologies, both smoking statuses, and some post-neoadjuvant chemotherapy samples were included. Each patient gave resected tumor and non-adjacent uninvolved lung tissue.

General observations from the study: Different pieces of the same tissue went to different assays, confounding technical variation with intratumor heterogeneity. Higher tumor T cell infiltration than in uninvolved lung was supported by TCRbeta sequencing.

Data came from immunoSEQ multiplex PCR; TCRdb stores just in-frame clones and leaves some out. The repertoire holds some 15,000 clones, with about three quarters as singletons. Trimming removed 6 bases from V and 8 bases from J; junction bases left unmatched: 5. The CDR3 covers 13 residues. Germline V lookup: CDR1 WSHSY, CDR2 SAAADI. The J gene is TRBJ2-1, the V gene TRBV10-2, with 9 bases that match TRBD2. The sequence was collected from a human donor with non-small cell lung cancer. Sequenced input: lung tumor tissue. In DNA, the CDR3 is TGCGCCAGCAGGCGACTAGCGGCGGATGAGCAGTTCTTC. This sequence encodes CASRRLAADEQFF.